The sequence of this T cell receptor (beta chain) was determined in a study of T cell responses to AZD1222 COVID-19 vaccine. Notes on the study in general: The number of AZD1222 recipients seropositive at baseline was only five or six. Two doses of AZD1222 preceded a rise in Spike-specific TCR breadth and depth.

The germline CDR1 and CDR2 sequences are SGHNT and YYREEE (reference sequence). This CDR3 has 15 residues. Trimming cost V 3 bases and J 2 bases; bases outside gene matches: 6. Profiling relied on immunoSEQ multiplex PCR, and the TCRdb table lists in-frame clones only, not all of them. Of roughly 140,000 clones listed, 75% to 90% were seen once; the top ten hold about 4%. Notes on this clone: Its antigen is as yet unknown.

This sequence originates from an adult in good health. The sample was peripheral blood, taken on day 0 of MenACWY control vaccination. The rearrangement links TRBV5-4 to TRBJ2-3; TRBD2 matches 7 bases. The CDR3: CASSSASGLTDTQYF. The CDR3 DNA sequence: TGTGCCAGCAGCTCTGCTAGCGGCCTCACAGATACGCAGTATTTT.